The 4 T cell receptor beta chains below all came from one sample that was sequenced in a study of T cell responses to AZD1222 COVID-19 vaccine. TCRdb's copy holds only in-frame clones and misses some; the assay was immunoSEQ multiplex PCR. The table shows over 70,000 clones, with about 83% occurring only once. Specimen: peripheral blood, collected 28 days after the second dose of the MenACWY control vaccine. The receptors were sampled from an adult who received the MenACWY meningococcal vaccine as a control.

This chain connects TRBV27 to TRBJ2-1; possible D gene TRBD2, 6 bases. The CDR3 has 15 residues. Looked up from germline, CDR1 is MNHEY and CDR2 is SMNVEV (reference sequence). V lost 9 bases and J 6 bases, leaving 21 bases between the germline ends. CDR3 coding DNA: TGTGCCAGTTCGCAACAGGCGGGGTTATTCAATGAGCAGTTCTTC. The encoded protein is CASSQQAGLFNEQFF.

The rearrangement links TRBV7-2 to TRBJ2-7; D possibly corresponds to TRBD1 (6 bases). Trimming stripped 5 bases from V and 4 bases from J, with 24 bases between. Looked up from germline, CDR1 is SGHTA and CDR2 is FQGNSA. This CDR3 has 17 residues. CDR3 in amino acids: CASSLSGLGRQAYEQYF. The DNA of the CDR3 is TGTGCCAGCAGCCTAAGCGGATTGGGGAGACAGGCTTACGAGCAGTACTTC.

The chain is built from TRBV5-4 and TRBJ2-3, with 12 bases identical to TRBD2. The CDR3 extends over 16 amino acids. The V segment lost 4 bases and the J segment 6 bases; nucleotides outside the gene matches: 9. Germline V gene data show CDR1 as SGHNT and CDR2 as YYREEE (reference sequence). In DNA form, the CDR3 reads TGTGCCAGCAGCGTCCGACTAGCGGGGGCCCGGGATACGCAGTATTTT. This gives the protein CASSVRLAGARDTQYF.

The chain links TRBV27 to TRBJ1-5; no clear D gene. This CDR3 has 15 residues. Germline V lookup: CDR1 MNHEY, CDR2 SMNVEV (reference sequence). Trimming stripped 0 bases from V and 0 bases from J, with 6 bases between. The CDR3 loop is CASSLSRDSNQPQHF. The CDR3 DNA reads TGTGCCAGCAGTTTATCGAGGGATAGCAATCAGCCCCAGCATTTT.